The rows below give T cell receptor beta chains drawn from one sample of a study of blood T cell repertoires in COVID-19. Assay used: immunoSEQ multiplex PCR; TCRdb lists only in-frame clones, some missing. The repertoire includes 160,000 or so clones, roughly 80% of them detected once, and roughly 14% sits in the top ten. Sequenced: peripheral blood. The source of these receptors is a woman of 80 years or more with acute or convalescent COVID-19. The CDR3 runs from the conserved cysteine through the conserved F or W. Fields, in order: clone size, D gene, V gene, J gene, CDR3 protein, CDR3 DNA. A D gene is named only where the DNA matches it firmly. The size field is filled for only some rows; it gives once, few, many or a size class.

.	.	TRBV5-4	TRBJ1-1	CASSTQSVLFRTRNTEAFF	TGTGCCAGCAGCACGCAATCGGTCCTCTTCAGGACTAGGAACACTGAAGCTTTCTTT
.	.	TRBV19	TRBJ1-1	CASSSLSRGTGKNTEAFF	TGTGCCAGTAGTTCCTTAAGCCGCGGGACGGGCAAGAACACTGAAGCTTTCTTT
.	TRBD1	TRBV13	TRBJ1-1	CASSLGAGGTPREAFF	TGTGCCAGCAGCTTAGGGGCAGGGGGAACCCCCCGAGAAGCTTTCTTT
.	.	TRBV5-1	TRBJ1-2	CASSLGAADGYTF	TGCGCCAGCAGCTTGGGGGCAGCGGATGGCTACACCTTC
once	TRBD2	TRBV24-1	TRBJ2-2	CATSAVGGIGNTGELFF	TGTGCCACCAGTGCCGTGGGGGGGATAGGGAACACCGGGGAGCTGTTTTTT
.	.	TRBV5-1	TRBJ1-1	CASSGTQGWGTEAFF	TGCGCCAGCAGCGGAACCCAGGGATGGGGCACTGAAGCTTTCTTT
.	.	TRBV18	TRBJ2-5	CASSSFPGVETQYF	TGTGCCAGCTCATCTTTCCCAGGGGTGGAGACCCAGTACTTC
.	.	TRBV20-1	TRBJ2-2	CSASSGETGELFF	TGCAGTGCTAGTTCGGGGGAAACCGGGGAGCTGTTTTTT
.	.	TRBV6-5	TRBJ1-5	CASSYSAQGHQPQHF	TGTGCCAGCAGTTACTCGGCACAGGGCCATCAGCCCCAGCATTTT
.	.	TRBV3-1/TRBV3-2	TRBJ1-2	CASSHLYRDDGYTF	TGTGCCAGCAGCCACCTTTACAGGGACGATGGCTACACCTTC
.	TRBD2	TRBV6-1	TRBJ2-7	CASSDGGGAYEQYF	TGTGCCAGCAGTGACGGTGGGGGGGCCTACGAGCAGTACTTC
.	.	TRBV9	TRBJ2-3	CASSVGLGTDTQYF	TGTGCCAGCAGCGTAGGTCTCGGCACAGATACGCAGTATTTT
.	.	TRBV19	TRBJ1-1	CASSKLGTINTEAFF	TGTGCCAGTAGTAAGTTGGGGACTATAAACACTGAAGCTTTCTTT
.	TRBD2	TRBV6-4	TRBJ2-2	CASSDPASGIHESGELFF	TGTGCCAGCAGTGACCCCGCCAGCGGGATCCACGAATCCGGGGAGCTGTTTTTT
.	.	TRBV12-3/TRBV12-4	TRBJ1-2	CASSMTPNYGYTF	TGTGCCAGCAGTATGACTCCTAACTATGGCTACACCTTC
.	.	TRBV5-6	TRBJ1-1	CASSIRQVNTEAFF	TGTGCCAGCAGCATACGACAGGTGAACACTGAAGCTTTCTTT
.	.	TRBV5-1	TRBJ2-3	CASSGDNTDTQYF	TGCGCCAGCAGTGGGGACAACACAGATACGCAGTATTTT
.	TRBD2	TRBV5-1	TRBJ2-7	CASSLAGGSKFYEQYF	TGCGCCAGCAGCTTGGCCGGGGGGAGCAAATTCTACGAGCAGTACTTC
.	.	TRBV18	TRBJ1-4	CASSPLTGTEKLFF	TGTGCCAGCTCACCACTAACAGGGACAGAAAAACTGTTTTTT
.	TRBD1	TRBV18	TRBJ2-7	CASSPTTGGYYEQYF	TGTGCCAGCTCACCGACAACAGGGGGGTACTACGAGCAGTACTTC
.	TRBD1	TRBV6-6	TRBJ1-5	CASSYQVDRENQPQHF	TGTGCCAGCAGTTACCAAGTGGACAGGGAAAATCAGCCCCAGCATTTT
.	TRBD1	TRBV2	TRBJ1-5	CASSPQGGRQPQHF	TGTGCCAGCAGTCCCCAGGGGGGTAGGCAGCCCCAGCATTTT
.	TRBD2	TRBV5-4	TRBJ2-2	CASSGDGGLAGVAGELFF	TGTGCCAGCAGCGGGGATGGGGGGCTAGCGGGAGTGGCCGGGGAGCTGTTTTTT
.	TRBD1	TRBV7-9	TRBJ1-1	CASRDRGGTEAFF	TGTGCCAGCAGAGACAGGGGCGGAACTGAAGCTTTCTTT
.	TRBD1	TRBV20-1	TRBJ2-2	CSASAGGNTGELFF	TGCAGTGCTAGTGCAGGGGGGAACACCGGGGAGCTGTTTTTT
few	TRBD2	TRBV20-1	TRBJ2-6	CSASSGGYSGANVLTF	TGCAGTGCTAGTAGCGGGGGCTACTCTGGGGCCAACGTCCTGACTTTC
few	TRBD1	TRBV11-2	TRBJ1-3	CASSPRTGPGNTIYF	TGTGCCAGCAGCCCGAGGACAGGGCCTGGAAACACCATATATTTT
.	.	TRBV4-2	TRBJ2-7	CASSQSRGSGYEQYF	TGTGCCAGCAGCCAGTCACGGGGAAGCGGCTACGAGCAGTACTTC
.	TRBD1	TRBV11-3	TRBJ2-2	CASSFGQGENTGELFF	TGTGCCAGCAGCTTTGGTCAGGGGGAGAACACCGGGGAGCTGTTTTTT
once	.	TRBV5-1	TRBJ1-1	CASSLVDTLNTEAFF	TGCGCCAGCAGCTTGGTCGACACCTTGAACACTGAAGCTTTCTTT
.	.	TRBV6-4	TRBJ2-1	CASSAQMGNEQFF	TGTGCCAGCAGTGCACAGATGGGCAATGAGCAGTTCTTC
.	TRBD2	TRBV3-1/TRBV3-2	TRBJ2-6	CASSQRPGTSGSGANVLTF	TGTGCCAGCAGCCAAAGGCCCGGGACTAGCGGCTCTGGGGCCAACGTCCTGACTTTC
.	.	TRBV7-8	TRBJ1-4	CASSLVGGTATNEKLFF	TGTGCCAGCAGCCTAGTTGGAGGGACGGCAACTAATGAAAAACTGTTTTTT